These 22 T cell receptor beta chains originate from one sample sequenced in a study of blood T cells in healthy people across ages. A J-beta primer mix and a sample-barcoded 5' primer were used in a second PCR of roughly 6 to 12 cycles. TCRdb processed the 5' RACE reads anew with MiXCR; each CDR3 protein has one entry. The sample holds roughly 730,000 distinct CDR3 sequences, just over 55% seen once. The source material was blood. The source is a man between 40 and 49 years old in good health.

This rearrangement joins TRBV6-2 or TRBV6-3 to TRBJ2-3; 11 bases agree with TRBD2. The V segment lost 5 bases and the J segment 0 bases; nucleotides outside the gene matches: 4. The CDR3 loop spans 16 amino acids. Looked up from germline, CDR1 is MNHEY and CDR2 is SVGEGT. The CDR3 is CASSRGLAGSTDTQYF. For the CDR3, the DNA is TGTGCCAGCAGTCGTGGACTAGCGGGTAGCACAGATACGCAGTATTTT.

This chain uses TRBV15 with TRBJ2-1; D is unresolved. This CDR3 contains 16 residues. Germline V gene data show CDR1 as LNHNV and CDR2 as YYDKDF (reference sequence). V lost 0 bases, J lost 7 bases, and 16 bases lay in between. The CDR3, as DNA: TGTGCCACCAGCAGAGATCAAAGCGTCCGATTGAATGAGCAGTTCTTC. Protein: CATSRDQSVRLNEQFF. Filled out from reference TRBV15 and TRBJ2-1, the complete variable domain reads DAMVIQNPRYQVTQFGKPVTLSCSQTLNHNVMYWYQQKSSQAPKLLFHYYDKDFNNEADTPDNFQSRRPNTSFCFLDIRSPGLGDTAMYLCATSRDQSVRLNEQFFGPGTRLTVL.

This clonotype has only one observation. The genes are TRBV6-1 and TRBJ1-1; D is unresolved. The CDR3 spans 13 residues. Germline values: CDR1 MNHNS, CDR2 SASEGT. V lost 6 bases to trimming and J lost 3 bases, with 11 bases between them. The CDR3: CASSVRGYTEAFF. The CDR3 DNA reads TGTGCCAGCAGCGTACGGGGTTACACTGAAGCTTTCTTT.

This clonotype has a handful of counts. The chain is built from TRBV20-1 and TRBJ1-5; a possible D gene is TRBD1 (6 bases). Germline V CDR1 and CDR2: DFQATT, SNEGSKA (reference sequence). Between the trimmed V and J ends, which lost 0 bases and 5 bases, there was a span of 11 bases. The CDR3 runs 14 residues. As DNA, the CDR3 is TGCAGTGCTAGAGATGGGGGCAGGGATCAGCCCCAGCATTTT. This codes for CSARDGGRDQPQHF.

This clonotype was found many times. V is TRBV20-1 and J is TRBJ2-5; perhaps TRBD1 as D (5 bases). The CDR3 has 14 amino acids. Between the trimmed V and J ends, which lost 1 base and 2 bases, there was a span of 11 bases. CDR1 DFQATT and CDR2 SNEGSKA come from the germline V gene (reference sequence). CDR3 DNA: TGCAGTGCTAGAGGGTTCGACAGACAAGAGACCCAGTACTTC. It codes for CSARGFDRQETQYF.

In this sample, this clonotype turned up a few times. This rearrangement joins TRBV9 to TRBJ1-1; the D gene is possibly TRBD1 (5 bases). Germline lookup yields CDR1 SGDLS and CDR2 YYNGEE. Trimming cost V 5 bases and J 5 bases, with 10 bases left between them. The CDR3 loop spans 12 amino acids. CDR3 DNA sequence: TGTGCCAGCAGTGCAGGGAATACTGAAGCTTTCTTT. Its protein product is CASSAGNTEAFF.

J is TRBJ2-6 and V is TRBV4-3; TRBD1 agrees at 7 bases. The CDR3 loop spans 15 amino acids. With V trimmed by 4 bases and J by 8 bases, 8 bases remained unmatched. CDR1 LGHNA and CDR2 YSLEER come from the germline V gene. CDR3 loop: CASSLRTGLSNVLTF. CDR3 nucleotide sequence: TGCGCCAGCAGCCTACGGACAGGTCTTTCCAACGTCCTGACTTTC.

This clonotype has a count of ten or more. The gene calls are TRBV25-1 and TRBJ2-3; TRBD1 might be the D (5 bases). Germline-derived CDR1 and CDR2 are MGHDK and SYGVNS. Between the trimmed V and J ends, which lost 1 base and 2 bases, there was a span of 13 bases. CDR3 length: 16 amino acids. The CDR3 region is CASSELQGGFTDTQYF. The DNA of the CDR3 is TGTGCCAGCAGTGAATTGCAGGGCGGTTTCACAGATACGCAGTATTTT.

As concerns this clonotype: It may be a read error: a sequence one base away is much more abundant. The CDR3 region is CATSDPGQGSAKLFF. DNA for the CDR3: TGTGCCACCAGTGACCCGGGACAGGGGAGTGCAAAACTGTTTTTT. The V call is TRBV24-1, the J call TRBJ1-4, with 10 bases matching TRBD1. The germline V gene has CDR1 KGHDR and CDR2 SFDVKD. The CDR3 is made up of 15 amino acids. V lost 4 bases and J lost 10; bases outside the gene matches: 8.

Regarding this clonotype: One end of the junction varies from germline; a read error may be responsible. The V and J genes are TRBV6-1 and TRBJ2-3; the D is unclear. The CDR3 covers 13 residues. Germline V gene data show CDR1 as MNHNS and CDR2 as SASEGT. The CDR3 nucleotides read TGCGCCAGCAGCCAGAAGGGCGGAGATACGCAGTATTTT. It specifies CASSQKGGDTQYF.

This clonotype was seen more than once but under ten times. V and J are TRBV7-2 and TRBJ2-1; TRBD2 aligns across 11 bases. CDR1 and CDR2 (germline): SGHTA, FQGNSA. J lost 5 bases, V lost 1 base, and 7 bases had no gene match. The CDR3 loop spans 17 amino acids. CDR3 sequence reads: CASSLGGASGGNNEQFF. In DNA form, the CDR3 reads TGTGCCAGCAGCTTAGGGGGGGCTAGCGGGGGGAACAATGAGCAGTTCTTC. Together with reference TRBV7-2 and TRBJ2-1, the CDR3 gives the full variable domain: GAGVSQSPSNKVTEKGKDVELRCDPISGHTALYWYRQSLGQGLEFLIYFQGNSAPDKSGLPSDRFSAERTGGSVSTLTIQRTQQEDSAVYLCASSLGGASGGNNEQFFGPGTRLTVL.

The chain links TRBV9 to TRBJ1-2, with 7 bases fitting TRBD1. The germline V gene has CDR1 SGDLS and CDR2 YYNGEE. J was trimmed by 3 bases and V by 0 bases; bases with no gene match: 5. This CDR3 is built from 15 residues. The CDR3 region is CASSVEGGADYGYTF. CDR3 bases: TGTGCCAGCAGCGTAGAAGGGGGCGCAGACTATGGCTACACCTTC.

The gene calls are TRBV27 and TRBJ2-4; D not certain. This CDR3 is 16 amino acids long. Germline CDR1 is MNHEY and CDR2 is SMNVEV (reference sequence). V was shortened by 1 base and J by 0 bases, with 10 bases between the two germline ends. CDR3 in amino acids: CASSLLGSLAKNIQYF. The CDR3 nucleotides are TGTGCCAGCAGTTTATTGGGCAGCCTAGCCAAAAACATTCAGTACTTC.

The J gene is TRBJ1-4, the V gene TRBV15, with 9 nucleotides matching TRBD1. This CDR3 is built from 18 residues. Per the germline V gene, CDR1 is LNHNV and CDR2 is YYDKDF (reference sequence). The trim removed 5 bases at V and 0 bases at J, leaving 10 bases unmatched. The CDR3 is CATSVGQGLLATNEKLFF. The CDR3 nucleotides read TGTGCCACCAGCGTGGGACAGGGCCTGTTAGCAACTAATGAAAAACTGTTTTTT.

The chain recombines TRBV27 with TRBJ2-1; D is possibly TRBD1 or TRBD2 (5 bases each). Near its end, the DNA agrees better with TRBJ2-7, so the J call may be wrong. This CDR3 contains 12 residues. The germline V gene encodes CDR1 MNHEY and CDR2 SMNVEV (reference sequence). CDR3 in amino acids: CASSPAGTEQYF. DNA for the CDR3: TGTGCCAGCAGTCCCGCCGGGACCGAGCAGTACTTC.

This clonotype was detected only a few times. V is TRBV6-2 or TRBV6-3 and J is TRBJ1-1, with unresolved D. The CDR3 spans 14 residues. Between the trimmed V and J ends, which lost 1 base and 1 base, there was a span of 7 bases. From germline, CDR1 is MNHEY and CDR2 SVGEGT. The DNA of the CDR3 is TGTGCCAGCAGTTACTTACGAGAGAACACTGAAGCTTTCTTT. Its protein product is CASSYLRENTEAFF.

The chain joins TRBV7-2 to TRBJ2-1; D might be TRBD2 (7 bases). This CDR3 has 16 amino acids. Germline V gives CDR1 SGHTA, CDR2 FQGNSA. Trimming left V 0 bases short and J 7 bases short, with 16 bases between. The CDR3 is CASSLAAGGRGNEQFF. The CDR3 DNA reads TGTGCCAGCAGCTTAGCCGCCGGGGGGCGAGGGAATGAGCAGTTCTTC.

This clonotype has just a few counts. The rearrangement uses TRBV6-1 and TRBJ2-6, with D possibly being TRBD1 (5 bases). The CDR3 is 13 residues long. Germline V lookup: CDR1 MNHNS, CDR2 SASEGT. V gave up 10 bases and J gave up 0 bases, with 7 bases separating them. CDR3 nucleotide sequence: TGTGCCATCAGGGACTCTGGGGCCAACGTCCTGACTTTC. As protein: CAIRDSGANVLTF.

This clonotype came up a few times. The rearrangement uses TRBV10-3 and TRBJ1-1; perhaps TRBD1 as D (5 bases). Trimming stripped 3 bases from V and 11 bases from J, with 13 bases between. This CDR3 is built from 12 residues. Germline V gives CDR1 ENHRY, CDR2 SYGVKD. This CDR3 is CAISDQGLHAFF. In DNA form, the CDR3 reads TGTGCCATCAGTGATCAGGGACTGCACGCTTTCTTT.

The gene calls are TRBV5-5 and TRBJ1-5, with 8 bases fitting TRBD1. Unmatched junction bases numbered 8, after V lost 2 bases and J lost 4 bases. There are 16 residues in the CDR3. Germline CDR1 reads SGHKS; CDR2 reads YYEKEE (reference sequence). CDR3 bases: TGTGCCAGCAGCTTAAGAGCAGGGGGCTCTAATCAGCCCCAGCATTTT. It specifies CASSLRAGGSNQPQHF.

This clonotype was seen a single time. The CDR3 region is CASSPRTRGSGYTF. The CDR3 coding sequence is TGTGCCAGTAGTCCCCGTACCAGGGGAAGTGGCTACACCTTC. The V call is TRBV19, the J call TRBJ1-2; D possibly corresponds to TRBD1 (6 bases). With 5 bases removed from V and 7 bases from J, the gap between germline ends came to 17 bases. The CDR3 runs to 14 residues. Germline CDR1 and CDR2: LNHDA and SQIVND (reference sequence).

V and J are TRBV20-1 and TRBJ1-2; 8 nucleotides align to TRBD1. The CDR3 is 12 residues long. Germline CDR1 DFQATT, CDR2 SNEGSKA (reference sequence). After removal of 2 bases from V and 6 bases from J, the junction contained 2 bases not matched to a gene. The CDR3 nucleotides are TGCAGTGCTAGACCGGACAGGGATGGCTACACCTTC. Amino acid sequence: CSARPDRDGYTF.